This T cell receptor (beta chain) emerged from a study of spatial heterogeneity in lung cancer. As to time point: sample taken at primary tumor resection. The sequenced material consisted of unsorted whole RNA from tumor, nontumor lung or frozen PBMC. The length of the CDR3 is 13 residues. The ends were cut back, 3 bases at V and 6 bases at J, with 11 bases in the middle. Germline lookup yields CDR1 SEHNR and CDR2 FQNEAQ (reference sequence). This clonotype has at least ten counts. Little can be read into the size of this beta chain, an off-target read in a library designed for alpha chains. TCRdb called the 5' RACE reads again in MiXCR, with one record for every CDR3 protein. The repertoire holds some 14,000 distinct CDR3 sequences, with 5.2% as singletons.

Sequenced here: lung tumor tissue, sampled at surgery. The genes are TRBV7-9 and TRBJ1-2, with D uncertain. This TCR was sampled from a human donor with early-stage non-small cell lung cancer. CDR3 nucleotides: TGTGCCAGCAGCTTGGCACGGACTGATGGCTACACCTTC. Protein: CASSLARTDGYTF.